A selection of T cell receptor beta chains follows, all from one sample in a study of blood T cell repertoires in COVID-19. Clones were read by immunoSEQ multiplex PCR, and TCRdb kept only the in-frame ones, dropping some. The table includes 75,000 to 80,000 clones, about 88% detected once. Sequencing was done on a sample of peripheral blood. Receptors were obtained from a human donor in a cohort sampled during active COVID-19. Both conserved end residues are part of each CDR3. A D gene is named only where the DNA matches it firmly. Clone size is stated in some rows and not others, as once, few, many or a class when expanded.

d_gene: TRBD1
abundance: .
v_gene: TRBV30
j_gene: TRBJ1-4
CDR3aa: CAWGTGLMYEKLFF
CDR3nt: TGTGCCTGGGGGACAGGGTTGATGTATGAAAAACTGTTTTTT

d_gene: TRBD1
abundance: .
v_gene: TRBV4-3
j_gene: TRBJ2-3
CDR3aa: CASSLIFSGTGPDTQYF
CDR3nt: TGCGCCAGCAGCCTTATTTTTTCCGGGACAGGTCCGGATACGCAGTATTTT

d_gene: .
abundance: .
v_gene: TRBV28
j_gene: TRBJ1-5
CDR3aa: CASSLGGDLQPQHF
CDR3nt: TGTGCCAGCAGTTTGGGGGGGGATCTTCAGCCCCAGCATTTT

d_gene: TRBD1
abundance: once
v_gene: TRBV28
j_gene: TRBJ1-4
CDR3aa: CASSSTGGVFEKLFF
CDR3nt: TGTGCCAGCAGTTCGACAGGGGGGGTATTCGAAAAACTGTTTTTT

d_gene: TRBD1
abundance: .
v_gene: TRBV12-3/TRBV12-4
j_gene: TRBJ1-2
CDR3aa: CASSIQGAYGYTF
CDR3nt: TGTGCCAGCAGTATTCAGGGGGCTTATGGCTACACCTTC

d_gene: TRBD1
abundance: .
v_gene: TRBV9
j_gene: TRBJ1-2
CDR3aa: CASSGRDREINYGYTF
CDR3nt: TGTGCCAGCAGCGGACGGGACAGGGAGATTAACTATGGCTACACCTTC

d_gene: .
abundance: .
v_gene: TRBV19
j_gene: TRBJ2-2
CDR3aa: CASSIGGAGTGELFF
CDR3nt: TGTGCCAGTAGTATAGGGGGAGCTGGCACCGGGGAGCTGTTTTTT

d_gene: .
abundance: .
v_gene: TRBV28
j_gene: TRBJ1-3
CDR3aa: CASSGLGSGNTIYF
CDR3nt: TGTGCCAGCAGTGGCCTCGGGTCTGGAAACACCATATATTTT

d_gene: .
abundance: .
v_gene: TRBV5-5
j_gene: TRBJ1-2
CDR3aa: CASSDAGALPYGYTF
CDR3nt: TGTGCCAGCAGCGATGCAGGGGCCCTCCCCTATGGCTACACCTTC

d_gene: .
abundance: .
v_gene: TRBV2
j_gene: TRBJ1-1
CDR3aa: CASSEEGSGNTEAFF
CDR3nt: TGTGCCAGCAGTGAGGAGGGCTCGGGGAACACTGAAGCTTTCTTT

d_gene: TRBD1
abundance: few
v_gene: TRBV5-6
j_gene: TRBJ2-7
CDR3aa: CASSSRTGTYEQYF
CDR3nt: TGTGCCAGCAGCTCCCGGACAGGGACCTACGAGCAGTACTTC

d_gene: .
abundance: few
v_gene: TRBV19
j_gene: TRBJ1-1
CDR3aa: CASSIWGNTEAFF
CDR3nt: TGTGCCAGTAGTATCTGGGGCAACACTGAAGCTTTCTTT

d_gene: .
abundance: .
v_gene: TRBV18
j_gene: TRBJ2-1
CDR3aa: CASSPPSDNNEQFF
CDR3nt: TGTGCCAGCTCACCACCGTCGGACAACAATGAGCAGTTCTTC